This entry lists 30 T cell receptor beta chains sequenced from one sample in a study of blood T cell repertoires in COVID-19 (dated by TCRdb to 2019 to 2021). Library construction relied on the immunoSEQ multiplex PCR assay. Held by TCRdb, this immuneACCESS table contains in-frame sequences only and omits some clones. Under half of the omission traces to an unresolved V gene where checked; the cause of the rest is unknown. The sample includes 220,000 or so clones, with roughly 84% observed a single time. The ten largest clones take up around 3% of the sample. The sequenced material came from peripheral blood. The origin of the receptors is a man aged 50 to 60 who had recovered from COVID-19.

A remark on this clone: Other DNA sequences from this sample encode an identical CDR3 as well. J is TRBJ2-5 and V is TRBV18; 8 bases align to TRBD1. CDR3 length equals 13 residues. Trimming cost V 6 bases and J 3 bases; bases outside gene matches: 3. CDR1 is KGHSH, CDR2 LQKENI, per germline. The CDR3 DNA is TGTGCCAGCTCTCCGGGACAGGAAGAGACCCAGTACTTC. Its translation is CASSPGQEETQYF.

The rearrangement joins TRBV3-1 (or the pseudogene TRBV3-2) to TRBJ1-5, with 7 bases aligning to TRBD1. Looked up from germline, CDR1 is LGHDT and CDR2 is YNNKEL (reference sequence). The trim removed 1 base at V and 6 bases at J, leaving 3 bases unmatched. The CDR3 totals 14 residues. The CDR3 protein is CASSQAQGIQPQHF. DNA of the CDR3: TGTGCCAGCAGCCAAGCACAGGGGATTCAGCCCCAGCATTTT.

V gene TRBV5-5 combines with J gene TRBJ2-3; D might be TRBD1 (5 bases). V lost 2 bases to trimming and J lost 0 bases, with 10 bases between them. Per germline, CDR1 SGHKS and CDR2 YYEKEE (reference sequence). The CDR3 spans 15 residues. The CDR3 spells CASSLGVSSTDTQYF. The CDR3 DNA sequence: TGTGCCAGCAGCTTAGGGGTGTCTAGCACAGATACGCAGTATTTT.

The chain combines TRBV24-1 with TRBJ1-1, with D possibly being TRBD1 (6 bases). V gave up 10 bases and J gave up 1 base, with 12 bases separating them. CDR3 length: 13 residues. Per the germline V gene, CDR1 is KGHDR and CDR2 is SFDVKD. The CDR3 reads CATRKQGNTEAFF. CDR3 nucleotide sequence: TGTGCCACAAGGAAACAGGGGAACACTGAAGCTTTCTTT.

Comment on this clone: In the same sample, other DNA sequences code for this CDR3. This chain connects TRBV3-1 (or the pseudogene TRBV3-2) to TRBJ2-3; the D gene is possibly TRBD2 (6 bases). Per germline, CDR1 LGHDT and CDR2 YNNKEL (reference sequence). The CDR3 has 15 amino acids. V lost 4 bases and J lost 0, with 11 bases in between. In DNA form, the CDR3 reads TGTGCCAGCAGCCCAACCGGGACTAGCACAGATACGCAGTATTTT. Protein product: CASSPTGTSTDTQYF.

The chain couples TRBV28 to TRBJ2-7; 14 bases fit TRBD2. The ends lost 2 bases at V and 6 bases at J; junction bases unmatched: 9. The germline gives CDR1 MDHEN, CDR2 SYDVKM. The CDR3 totals 17 residues. The CDR3 is CASSLGTSGSLRGEQYF. CDR3 nucleotides: TGTGCCAGCAGTTTAGGGACTAGCGGGAGCCTGCGAGGCGAGCAGTACTTC.

The gene calls are TRBV7-9 and TRBJ1-2; 7 bases align to TRBD1. CDR3 size: 14 residues. The V gene's germline CDR1 is SEHNR and CDR2 FQNEAQ (reference sequence). V was clipped by 3 bases and J by 4 bases; unmatched bases: 5. The CDR3 nucleotides are TGTGCCAGCAGCTTGGACAGGCCGGCCTATGGCTACACCTTC. The encoded protein is CASSLDRPAYGYTF.

Of note for this clone: An end of the junction does not agree with germline; a read error may underlie this. The chain links TRBV6-2 or TRBV6-3 to TRBJ2-1; a weak D match, TRBD2 (6 bases). This CDR3 region has 15 residues. CDR1 MNHEY and CDR2 SVGEGT come from the germline V gene. CDR3 sequence reads: CASTYGSSSYNEQFF. CDR3 sequence (DNA): TGTGCCAGCACTTACGGGAGTTCTTCCTACAATGAGCAGTTCTTC.

The chain is built from TRBV2 and TRBJ1-6; 11 bases fit TRBD1. V shed 7 bases and J 7 bases; nucleotides not matched to a gene: 3. The CDR3 is made up of 14 amino acids. Germline-derived CDR1 and CDR2 are SNHLY and FYNNEI. In nucleotides, the CDR3 is TGTGCCAGCAAGGGACAGGGGGTAAATTCACCCCTCCACTTT. As protein: CASKGQGVNSPLHF.

This rearrangement joins TRBV5-1 to TRBJ1-4; a weak D match, TRBD1 (5 bases). V lost 0 bases and J 2 bases, leaving 17 bases between the germline ends. This CDR3 comprises 18 residues. Germline values: CDR1 SGHRS, CDR2 YFSETQ. This CDR3 is CASSLAGRVGYTNEKLFF. In DNA, the CDR3 is TGCGCCAGCAGCTTGGCCGGCAGGGTGGGATACACTAATGAAAAACTGTTTTTT.

This clone turned up a few times. The J gene is TRBJ1-2, the V gene TRBV28; the D gene is possibly TRBD1 (5 bases). Germline V lookup: CDR1 MDHEN, CDR2 SYDVKM. Trimming pared 1 base from V and 3 bases from J, leaving 12 bases between. This CDR3 has 15 amino acids. The CDR3 DNA sequence: TGTGCCAGCAGTTTATTGGTCAGGGAGGACTATGGCTACACCTTC. It translates to CASSLLVREDYGYTF.

The rearrangement links TRBV28 to TRBJ2-1, with 13 bases identical to TRBD2. Germline V gives CDR1 MDHEN, CDR2 SYDVKM. Unmatched junction bases numbered 7, after V lost 6 bases and J lost 8 bases. This CDR3 comprises 15 residues. CDR3 DNA: TGTGCCAGCAGGGCCGGGACTAGCGGGGCCGATGAGCAGTTCTTC. This gives the protein CASRAGTSGADEQFF.

The V gene is TRBV30, the J gene TRBJ1-6, with 7 nucleotides matching TRBD1. The CDR3 extends over 12 amino acids. Germline V gives CDR1 GTSNPN, CDR2 SVGIG (reference sequence). V lost 5 bases and J lost 7; bases outside the gene matches: 2. The CDR3 sequence is CAWDRVNSPLHF. Here the CDR3 DNA reads TGTGCCTGGGACAGGGTCAATTCACCCCTCCACTTT.

The J gene is TRBJ2-1, the V gene TRBV6-5, with 7 positions matching TRBD2. The J segment lost 4 bases and the V segment lost 2 bases, leaving 8 bases of the junction unmatched. The germline V gene has CDR1 MNHEY and CDR2 SVGAGI. The CDR3 is made up of 16 amino acids. CDR3 bases: TGTGCCAGCAGTTACGGAGGGTGGGGGGGATACAATGAGCAGTTCTTC. Residues: CASSYGGWGGYNEQFF.

V gene TRBV7-8 combines with J gene TRBJ2-5; no clear D gene. Germline V gives CDR1 SGHVS, CDR2 FQNEAQ. The CDR3 sequence is 14 residues long. Trimming took off 0 bases at V and 1 base at J, with 6 bases between the two ends. The DNA of the CDR3 is TGTGCCAGCAGCTTAGCCCAGTTCCAAGAGACCCAGTACTTC. Its translation: CASSLAQFQETQYF.

This chain joins TRBV27 and TRBJ1-5, with 7 positions matching TRBD1. V lost 5 bases and J lost 2; bases outside the gene matches: 9. Germline V gene data show CDR1 as MNHEY and CDR2 as SMNVEV (reference sequence). The CDR3 loop spans 16 amino acids. Written as DNA, the CDR3 is TGTGCCAGCAGTAATAGACAGGGATTAGGCAATCAGCCCCAGCATTTT. This gives the protein CASSNRQGLGNQPQHF.

This chain connects TRBV7-9 to TRBJ2-7; TRBD1 aligns across 9 bases. V shed 4 bases, J shed 6 bases, and the junction held 7 bases outside the gene matches. The germline V gene has CDR1 SEHNR and CDR2 FQNEAQ (reference sequence). The CDR3 has 14 amino acids. The CDR3 protein is CASSSPGQGVEQYF. The DNA of the CDR3 is TGTGCCAGCAGCTCTCCGGGACAGGGCGTCGAGCAGTACTTC. The full variable domain, completed using reference TRBV7-9 and TRBJ2-7, is DTGVSQNPRHKITKRGQNVTFRCDPISEHNRLYWYRQTLGQGPEFLTYFQNEAQLEKSRLLSDRFSAERPKGSFSTLEIQRTEQGDSAMYLCASSSPGQGVEQYFGPGTRLTVT.

The chain employs TRBV2 and TRBJ1-5, with 7 bases lining up with TRBD1. With V trimmed by 5 bases and J by 1 base, 11 bases remained unmatched. Germline CDR1 is SNHLY and CDR2 is FYNNEI. This CDR3 contains 17 residues. CDR3 residues: CASSRLGGEGSNQPQHF. DNA for the CDR3: TGTGCCAGCAGTCGACTAGGGGGCGAGGGAAGCAATCAGCCCCAGCATTTT.

The chain is built from TRBV7-8 and TRBJ2-1; possibly TRBD1 for D (5 bases). Between the trimmed V and J ends, which lost 3 bases and 0 bases, there was a span of 9 bases. The germline V gene encodes CDR1 SGHVS and CDR2 FQNEAQ. The CDR3 length is 15 residues. As DNA, the CDR3 is TGTGCCAGCAGCTTTGGTCAGGGCTCCTACAATGAGCAGTTCTTC. This encodes CASSFGQGSYNEQFF.

J is TRBJ2-7 and V is TRBV29-1; tentatively, D is TRBD2 (5 bases). This CDR3 has 11 amino acids. Germline assignment: CDR1 SQVTM and CDR2 ANQGSEA. The ends were cut back, 3 bases at V and 6 bases at J, with 9 bases in the middle. The CDR3 DNA follows: TGCAGCGTTGAGAGAGGGCCCGAGCAGTACTTC. Amino acid sequence: CSVERGPEQYF.

The chain uses TRBV6-1 and TRBJ1-1; a possible D gene is TRBD1 (6 bases). V lost 3 bases to trimming and J lost 0 bases, with 17 bases between them. Germline-derived CDR1 and CDR2 are MNHNS and SASEGT. There are 17 residues in the CDR3. The CDR3 DNA reads TGTGCCAGCAGTGACCTGGGGGCAGGACGAGTGAACACTGAAGCTTTCTTT. Its translation: CASSDLGAGRVNTEAFF.

The rearrangement uses TRBV28 and TRBJ2-3; the D is unclear. This CDR3 is 12 amino acids long. The V gene's germline CDR1 is MDHEN and CDR2 SYDVKM. V was shortened by 6 bases and J by 0 bases, with 4 bases between the two germline ends. CDR3 protein: CASSGSTDTQYF. The CDR3 coding sequence is TGTGCCAGCAGCGGTAGCACAGATACGCAGTATTTT.

The V gene is TRBV28, the J gene TRBJ2-1; no clear D gene. Germline CDR1 and CDR2: MDHEN and SYDVKM. Trimming took off 5 bases at V and 8 bases at J, with 19 bases between the two ends. The CDR3 has 15 amino acids. Here the CDR3 reads CASSPYHSFIDEQFF. The CDR3 DNA reads as TGTGCCAGCAGTCCCTACCACAGCTTTATCGATGAGCAGTTCTTC.

The chain carries TRBV9 and TRBJ1-5; D gene unclear. The CDR3 has 15 amino acids. Germline V gene sequence: CDR1 SGDLS, CDR2 YYNGEE. Trimming left V 0 bases short and J 0 bases short, with 7 bases between. CDR3 sequence (DNA): TGTGCCAGCAGCGTAGGACTGGTTAGCAATCAGCCCCAGCATTTT. This gives the protein CASSVGLVSNQPQHF.

The chain joins TRBV6-5 to TRBJ1-1; D gene ambiguous. V lost 2 bases, J lost 8 bases, and 12 bases lay in between. Germline loops: CDR1 MNHEY, CDR2 SVGAGI. CDR3 length equals 13 residues. CDR3 protein: CASSYHATGEAFF. In DNA form, the CDR3 reads TGTGCCAGCAGTTACCACGCGACTGGGGAAGCTTTCTTT.

The J gene is TRBJ2-5, the V gene TRBV7-8; TRBD2 might be the D (6 bases). CDR1 and CDR2 from the germline V gene are SGHVS and FQNEAQ. The CDR3 contains 14 residues. Trimming took off 6 bases at V and 5 bases at J, with 16 bases between the two ends. CDR3 residues: CASRTGRTTETQYF. The CDR3 DNA reads as TGTGCCAGCAGAACGGGGAGGACAACCGAGACCCAGTACTTC.

The chain joins TRBV2 to TRBJ1-6, with TRBD1 matching 7 bases. In germline, CDR1 is SNHLY, CDR2 FYNNEI. V trimming: 1 base; J trimming: 12 bases; junction bases outside the gene matches: 6. This CDR3 region has 14 residues. CDR3 DNA sequence: TGTGCCAGCAGTGAAGAGGGGGCAGGGGTACCCCTCCACTTT. Translated: CASSEEGAGVPLHF. Together with reference TRBV2 and TRBJ1-6, the CDR3 gives the full variable domain: EPEVTQTPSHQVTQMGQEVILRCVPISNHLYFYWYRQILGQKVEFLVSFYNNEISEKSEIFDDQFSVERPDGSNFTLKIRSTKLEDSAMYFCASSEEGAGVPLHFGNGTRLTVT.

The chain has TRBV28 and TRBJ1-5, with 7 bases matching TRBD1. Germline V gene data show CDR1 as MDHEN and CDR2 as SYDVKM. After removal of 5 bases from V and 5 bases from J, the junction contained 9 bases not matched to a gene. This CDR3 has 15 residues. CDR3: CASSRPTGVHQPQHF. For the CDR3, the DNA is TGTGCCAGCAGTCGCCCTACAGGGGTGCATCAGCCCCAGCATTTT.

The V and J genes are TRBV28 and TRBJ2-2; 13 bases are a match to TRBD2. Germline V CDR1 and CDR2: MDHEN, SYDVKM. The V segment lost 5 bases and the J segment 6 bases; nucleotides outside the gene matches: 6. The length of the CDR3 is 16 residues. CDR3 amino acids: CASSQGLAGVPGELFF. The CDR3, as DNA: TGTGCCAGCAGTCAAGGACTAGCGGGAGTACCCGGGGAGCTGTTTTTT.

The chain joins TRBV6-1 to TRBJ2-6; D perhaps matches TRBD1 (5 bases). Germline CDR1 and CDR2: MNHNS and SASEGT. CDR3 size: 15 residues. V lost 2 bases and J 1 base, leaving 6 bases between the germline ends. The CDR3 bases are TGTGCCAGCAGTGAACAGGGTTCTGGGGCCAACGTCCTGACTTTC. As protein: CASSEQGSGANVLTF.